This T cell receptor (beta chain) was identified in a study of T cells in Graves' hyperthyroidism and ophthalmopathy (dated by TCRdb to between 2018 and 2020). Regarding the complete study: Peripheral blood was collected at initial diagnosis, before any treatment. To identify distinguishing TCR V-J signatures, a discovery cohort of 95 to 100 patients was used, comprising 40 to 45 with Graves' ophthalmopathy and around 57 with stable Graves' hyperthyroidism. Prospective prediction of ophthalmopathy was tested in an independent validation cohort of some 19 hyperthyroidism patients and 17 patients who later progressed to ophthalmopathy. The approximately 97 discovery patients were randomly divided into training and test sets at a 7:3 ratio. The study also compared thyroid tissue and blood T-cell repertoires from 5 to 7 Graves' hyperthyroidism patients. Once sampling was done, hyperthyroidism patients were given methimazole at a starting dose of 30 mg daily, whereas ophthalmopathy patients were given high-dose intravenous methylprednisolone. The paper reports TCR Vbeta CDR3 sequencing of some 140 peripheral blood samples: approximately 43 ophthalmopathy, fewer than 80 hyperthyroidism and 17 progressor patients.

The TCR beta CDR3 regions were amplified from RNA transcripts. The first round of RT-PCR for the TCR CDR3 was performed with the HTBI primer set and the Qiagen OneStep RT-PCR kit. Libraries were constructed in a second round of multiplex PCR, after which size selection and purification were performed. Libraries were sequenced paired-end with 100 bp reads on an Illumina HiSeq2000. Under the source paper's analysis protocol: Raw data were processed with SOAPnuke, discarding reads with adapters, uncalled bases, mean Phred below 15, or no exact constant-primer or identifier match. High-quality paired reads were merged with COPE v1.2.5, and unique nucleotide sequences were defined as clonotypes. MiTCR v1.1 was used to align clonotypes to the IMGT TRBV, TRBD and TRBJ reference segments. The analysis included only V-J combinations with a frequency above 0.0001, which together covered around 99% of the repertoires. A TCS score was defined as the ratio between F50 (clonal expansion) and ExV (chaos), using BLOSUM62-based TCRdist between CDR3 peptides within each V-J. Welch's t-statistics and random forest reduced around 520 V-J features to 13, which were used in a naive Bayes classifier (R e1071). TCRdb applied fastp at Q25 and MiXCR to the public reads, then kept only in-frame beta chains. Rows matching on CDR3 protein sequence are summarized as one entry with the most common DNA and genes. Clone size and V and J calls follow TCRdb, not the original study. The sample yields about 260,000 distinct CDR3 sequences; around 17% were counted once. 28% of the sample is taken by the ten largest.

The paper as a whole reports these results and caveats: A 13 V-J signature model separated ophthalmopathy from stable hyperthyroidism, with about 90% sensitivity and 81% to 82% specificity in cross-validation and 80%/75% in testing. In validation, the model predicted progression to ophthalmopathy a median of around 6.5 months before onset, with roughly 70% sensitivity and around 76% specificity. No statistical method was used to fix the sample size in advance, and group allocation was not hidden from the investigators. Most expanded thyroid clonotypes (frequency above 0.001) were also found in blood, which suggests that blood repertoires may mirror thyroid immune responses.

This clonotype was detected ten times or more. Its antigen specificity is not known. No much larger clonotype is one base removed from it; base qualities were not supplied. Ophthalmopathy patients had moderately to severely active disease, with a Clinical Activity Score of 3 or more, a NOSPECS grade of 4 or more, and a disease duration of less than 3 months. Exclusion was applied to patients with uncontrolled infections, other autoimmune diseases, pregnancy or lactation. Clinical symptoms, serum thyroxine and TRAb, thyroid ultrasound, and orbital computed tomography formed the basis for the diagnoses. PBMCs were separated from under 12 ml of fresh peripheral blood using Ficoll-Paque density gradient centrifugation. Total RNA was extracted with Trizol reagent, and quality was checked on an Agilent 2100 Bioanalyzer. The CDR3 holds 13 amino acids from the cysteine to the phenylalanine. This entry keeps only the CDR3 DNA: 39 bases, framed from base 1. Trimming costs V 1 base and J 2 bases, and their ends lie 6 bases apart. In the germline V gene (reference sequence), CDR1 corresponds to DFQATT and CDR2 to SNEGSKA.

The receptor comes from a young woman with Graves' ophthalmopathy. This chain is built from TRBV20-1 and TRBJ1-3; the D segment cannot be called with confidence. The sample comprised blood. The CDR3 reads CSARGPPGNTIYF. The nucleotide sequence reads as follows: TGCAGTGCTAGAGGACCACCTGGAAACACCATATATTTT.